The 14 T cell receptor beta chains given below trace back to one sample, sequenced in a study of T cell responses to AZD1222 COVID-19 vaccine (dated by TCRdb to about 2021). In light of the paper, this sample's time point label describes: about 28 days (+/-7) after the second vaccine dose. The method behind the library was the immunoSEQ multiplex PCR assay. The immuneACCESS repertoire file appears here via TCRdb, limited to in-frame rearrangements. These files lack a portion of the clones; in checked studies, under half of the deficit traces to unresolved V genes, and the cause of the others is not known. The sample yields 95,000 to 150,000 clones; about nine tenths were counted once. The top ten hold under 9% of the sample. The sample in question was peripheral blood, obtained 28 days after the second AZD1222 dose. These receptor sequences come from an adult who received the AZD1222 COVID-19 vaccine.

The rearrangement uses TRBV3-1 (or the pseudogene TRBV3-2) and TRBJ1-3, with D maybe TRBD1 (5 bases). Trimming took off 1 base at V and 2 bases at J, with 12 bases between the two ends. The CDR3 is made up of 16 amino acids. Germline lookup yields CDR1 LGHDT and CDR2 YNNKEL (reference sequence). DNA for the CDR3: TGTGCCAGCAGCCAAGCTGGGGCTAAGGCTGGAAACACCATATATTTT. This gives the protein CASSQAGAKAGNTIYF.

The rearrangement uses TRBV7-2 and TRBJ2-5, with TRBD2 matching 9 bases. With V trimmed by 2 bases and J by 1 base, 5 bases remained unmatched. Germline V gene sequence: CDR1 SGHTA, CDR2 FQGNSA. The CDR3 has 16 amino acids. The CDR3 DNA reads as TGTGCCAGCAGCTTATTTGGCGGGGGGGCCCAAGAGACCCAGTACTTC. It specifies CASSLFGGGAQETQYF.

This CDR3 is CASSTTGGTRGTEAFF. The CDR3 nucleotides are TGTGCCAGTAGTACAACAGGGGGCACACGGGGCACTGAAGCTTTCTTT. This chain joins TRBV19 and TRBJ1-1, with 9 positions matching TRBD1. Germline lookup yields CDR1 LNHDA and CDR2 SQIVND (reference sequence). This CDR3 comprises 16 residues. The ends lost 4 bases at V and 4 bases at J; junction bases unmatched: 10.

As DNA, the CDR3 is TGTGCCAGCAGTGACATCACGACAGGTATTTATGGCTACACCTTC. Protein sequence: CASSDITTGIYGYTF. The rearrangement uses TRBV6-4 and TRBJ1-2, with D maybe TRBD1 (6 bases). Germline CDR1 MRHNA, CDR2 SNTAGT. Trimming took 2 bases from V and 5 from J, leaving 15 bases between them. There are 15 residues in the CDR3.

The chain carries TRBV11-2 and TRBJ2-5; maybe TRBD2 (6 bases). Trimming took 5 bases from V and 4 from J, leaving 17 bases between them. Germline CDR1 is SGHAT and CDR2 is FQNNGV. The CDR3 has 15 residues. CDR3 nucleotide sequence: TGTGCCAGCAGCCGCGCCGGGGGTGGAGGAGAGACCCAGTACTTC. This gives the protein CASSRAGGGGETQYF.

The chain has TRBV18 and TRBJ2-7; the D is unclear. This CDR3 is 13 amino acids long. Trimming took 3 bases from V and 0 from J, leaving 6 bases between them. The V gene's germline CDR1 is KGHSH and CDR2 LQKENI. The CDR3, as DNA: TGTGCCAGCTCACCCAGGAGCTCCTACGAGCAGTACTTC. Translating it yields CASSPRSSYEQYF.

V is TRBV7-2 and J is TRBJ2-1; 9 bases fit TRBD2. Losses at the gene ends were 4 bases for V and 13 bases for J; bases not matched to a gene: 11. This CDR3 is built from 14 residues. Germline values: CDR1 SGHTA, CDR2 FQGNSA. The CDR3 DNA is TGTGCCAGCAGCTCGATGCGCCAGCGGGAGGAACAGTTCTTC. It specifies CASSSMRQREEQFF.

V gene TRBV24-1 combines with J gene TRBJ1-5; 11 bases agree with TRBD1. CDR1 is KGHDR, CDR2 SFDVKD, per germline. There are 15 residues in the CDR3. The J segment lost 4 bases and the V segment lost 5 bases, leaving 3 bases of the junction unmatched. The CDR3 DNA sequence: TGTGCCACCAGTGCTGGACAGGGGGCAAATCAGCCCCAGCATTTT. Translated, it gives CATSAGQGANQPQHF.

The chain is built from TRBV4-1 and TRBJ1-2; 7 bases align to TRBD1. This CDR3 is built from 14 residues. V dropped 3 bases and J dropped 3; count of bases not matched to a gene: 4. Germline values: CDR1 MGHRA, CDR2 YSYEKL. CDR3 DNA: TGCGCCAGCAGCCAGGTGGGACAGCACTATGGCTACACCTTC. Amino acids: CASSQVGQHYGYTF.

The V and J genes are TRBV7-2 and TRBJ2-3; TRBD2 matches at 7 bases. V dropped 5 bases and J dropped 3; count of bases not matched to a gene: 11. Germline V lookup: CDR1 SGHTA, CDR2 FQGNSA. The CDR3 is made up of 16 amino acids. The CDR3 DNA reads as TGTGCCAGCAGCCAACACAGCGGGATTGGAACAGATACGCAGTATTTT. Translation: CASSQHSGIGTDTQYF.

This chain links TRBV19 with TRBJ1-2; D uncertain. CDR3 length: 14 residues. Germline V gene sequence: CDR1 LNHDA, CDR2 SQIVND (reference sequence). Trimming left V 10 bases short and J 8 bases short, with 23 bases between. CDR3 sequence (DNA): TGTGCCACTGCAGAGGGATACATGGCTTGGGGCTACACCTTC. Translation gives CATAEGYMAWGYTF.

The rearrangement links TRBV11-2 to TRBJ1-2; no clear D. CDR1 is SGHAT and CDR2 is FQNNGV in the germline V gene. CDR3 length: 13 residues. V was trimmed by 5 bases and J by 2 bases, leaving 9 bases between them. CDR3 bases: TGTGCCAGCAGCCCAGATCAGAACTATGGCTACACCTTC. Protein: CASSPDQNYGYTF.

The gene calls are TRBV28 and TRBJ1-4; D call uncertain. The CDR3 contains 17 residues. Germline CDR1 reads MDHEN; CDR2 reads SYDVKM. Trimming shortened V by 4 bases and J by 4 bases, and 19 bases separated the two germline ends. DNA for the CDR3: TGTGCCAGCAGTTCCTCGGGCGATGGGGTTGGTAATGAAAAACTGTTTTTT. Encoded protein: CASSSSGDGVGNEKLFF.

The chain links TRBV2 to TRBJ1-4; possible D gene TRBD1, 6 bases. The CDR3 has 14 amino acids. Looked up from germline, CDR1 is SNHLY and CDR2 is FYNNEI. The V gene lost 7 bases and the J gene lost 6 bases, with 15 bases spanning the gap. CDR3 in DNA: TGTGCCAGCATTGCTGAATGGACAGATGAAAAACTGTTTTTT. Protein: CASIAEWTDEKLFF.